The T cell receptor beta chain under discussion was sequenced for a study of pediatric ulcerative colitis. One to two pinch biopsies were taken from the rectum during colonoscopy. This was a survey-level run. Clones were sequenced by immunoSEQ multiplex PCR, and TCRdb holds only the in-frame ones, with some missing. Of over 30,000 clones listed, roughly 81% are singletons. Germline values: CDR1 SGHVS, CDR2 FNYEAQ. The CDR3 spans 18 residues. After removal of 4 bases from V and 1 base from J, the junction contained 8 bases not matched to a gene. The chain combines TRBV7-6 with TRBJ2-3; TRBD2 agrees at 13 bases. The sequencing input was gut tissue. The sequence was collected from a boy younger than 18 with mild ulcerative colitis. Here the CDR3 DNA reads TGTGCCAGCAGCTCGACTAGCGGGGGGCTCATCCGCACAGATACGCAGTATTTT. Its translation: CASSSTSGGLIRTDTQYF.